These 22 T cell receptor beta chains were sequenced from one sample in a study of blood T cell repertoires in COVID-19. Using immunoSEQ multiplex PCR, the repertoire was profiled, and TCRdb retains in-frame clones only, with some absent. This table has under 500,000 clones, 75% to 90% appearing once. The sample consisted of peripheral blood. These receptors all stem from a woman younger than 45 with acute or convalescent COVID-19.

This chain joins TRBV14 and TRBJ1-1; D is unresolved. The germline CDR1 and CDR2 sequences are SGHDN and FVKESK. This CDR3 region has 14 residues. V was clipped by 0 bases and J by 6 bases, with 11 bases between them. CDR3 sequence reads: CASSQDQTRAEAFF. The CDR3 DNA reads TGTGCCAGCAGCCAAGATCAAACGAGGGCTGAAGCTTTCTTT.

V is TRBV7-2 and J is TRBJ1-4, with TRBD1 as a possible D gene (5 bases). The CDR3 covers 15 residues. The V gene's germline CDR1 is SGHTA and CDR2 FQGNSA. V was cut by 2 bases and J by 5 bases, with 12 bases left in between. CDR3 protein: CASSLQSRENEKLFF. CDR3 DNA: TGTGCCAGCAGCTTACAGTCCAGGGAAAATGAAAAACTGTTTTTT.

The J gene is TRBJ2-5, the V gene TRBV30, with 8 nucleotides matching TRBD2. The V gene end was trimmed by 2 bases and the J gene end by 5 bases; junction bases not matched to a gene: 7. From germline, CDR1 is GTSNPN and CDR2 SVGIG (reference sequence). The CDR3 loop spans 14 amino acids. CDR3 sequence reads: CAWSSGLVGETQYF. The CDR3 nucleotides read TGTGCCTGGAGTTCGGGACTAGTTGGGGAGACCCAGTACTTC.

The rearrangement links TRBV3-1 (or the pseudogene TRBV3-2) to TRBJ2-1, with 9 bases aligning to TRBD2. V shed 6 bases, J shed 4 bases, and the junction held 4 bases outside the gene matches. There are 14 residues in the CDR3. The germline V gene encodes CDR1 LGHDT and CDR2 YNNKEL (reference sequence). The CDR3 spells CASRRAGGYNEQFF. The CDR3 region has the DNA TGTGCCAGCAGGCGGGCGGGGGGGTACAATGAGCAGTTCTTC.

This clone came up a few times. The chain recombines TRBV19 with TRBJ2-7; D not resolved. Germline V gene data show CDR1 as LNHDA and CDR2 as SQIVND (reference sequence). V lost 9 bases to trimming and J lost 7 bases, with 16 bases between them. This CDR3 is 12 amino acids long. The CDR3 nucleotides read TGTGCCAGCCGCCCGAGGTCTGGGGAGCAGTACTTC. This sequence encodes CASRPRSGEQYF.

This rearrangement joins TRBV5-1 to TRBJ1-2; no firm D call. Germline V CDR1 and CDR2: SGHRS, YFSETQ. Trimming stripped 0 bases from V and 8 bases from J, with 14 bases between. This CDR3 region has 14 residues. Here the CDR3 DNA reads TGCGCCAGCAGCTTGGTCTCAGAGGCCCACGGCTACACCTTC. Its protein is CASSLVSEAHGYTF.

V gene TRBV6-1 combines with J gene TRBJ2-2, with 9 bases matching TRBD2. The CDR3 contains 19 residues. The germline gives CDR1 MNHNS, CDR2 SASEGT. V dropped 3 bases and J dropped 4; count of bases not matched to a gene: 15. The CDR3 bases are TGTGCCAGCAGTGAGACCGGGGCGGGGGGGACCCCGGTCACCGGGGAGCTGTTTTTT. Encoded protein: CASSETGAGGTPVTGELFF.

The rearrangement links TRBV6-1 to TRBJ2-7; D may be TRBD1 (6 bases). V lost 3 bases to trimming and J lost 3 bases, with 21 bases between them. The CDR3 runs 17 residues. Germline CDR1 and CDR2: MNHNS and SASEGT. The CDR3 loop is CASSDWGQGSPDYEQYF. DNA for the CDR3: TGTGCCAGCAGTGATTGGGGGCAGGGCAGTCCCGACTACGAGCAGTACTTC.

The CDR3 sequence is CASSERGTSGLSSYNEQFF. The CDR3 bases are TGTGCCAGCAGTGAACGGGGGACTAGCGGATTAAGCTCCTACAATGAGCAGTTCTTC. The chain recombines TRBV6-1 with TRBJ2-1; TRBD2 matches 11 bases. The J segment lost 0 bases and the V segment lost 2 bases, leaving 9 bases of the junction unmatched. The CDR3 length is 19 residues. Germline-derived CDR1 and CDR2 are MNHNS and SASEGT.

The J gene is TRBJ1-3, the V gene TRBV30; 9 bases fit TRBD1. Germline-derived CDR1 and CDR2 are GTSNPN and SVGIG (reference sequence). The CDR3 is 16 residues long. With V trimmed by 1 base and J by 0 bases, 4 bases remained unmatched. The CDR3 reads CAWSADRGGSGNTIYF. The CDR3 coding sequence is TGTGCCTGGAGTGCGGACAGGGGCGGCTCTGGAAACACCATATATTTT.

This chain uses TRBV7-2 with TRBJ2-7; 7 nucleotides line up with TRBD2. J gave up 0 bases and V 6 bases, and 8 bases lay outside the gene matches. Per germline, CDR1 SGHTA and CDR2 FQGNSA. This CDR3 has 15 residues. CDR3 sequence reads: CASSRWGGSSYEQYF. In DNA form, the CDR3 reads TGTGCCAGCAGTCGGTGGGGGGGGAGCTCCTACGAGCAGTACTTC. The full variable domain, with the rest looked up from reference TRBV7-2 and TRBJ2-7, is GAGVSQSPSNKVTEKGKDVELRCDPISGHTALYWYRQSLGQGLEFLIYFQGNSAPDKSGLPSDRFSAERTGGSVSTLTIQRTQQEDSAVYLCASSRWGGSSYEQYFGPGTRLTVT.

This clone has a handful of counts. The rearrangement links TRBV19 to TRBJ2-2; D remains ambiguous. V lost 7 bases and J lost 6, with 6 bases in between. Germline V gene sequence: CDR1 LNHDA, CDR2 SQIVND (reference sequence). There are 11 residues in the CDR3. CDR3 nucleotides: TGTGCCAGTAACTTTGCCGGGGAGCTGTTTTTT. It yields the protein CASNFAGELFF.

The V call is TRBV10-3, the J call TRBJ2-2, with 9 bases lining up with TRBD1. Per the germline V gene, CDR1 is ENHRY and CDR2 is SYGVKD. This CDR3 contains 16 residues. J gave up 6 bases and V 5 bases, and 10 bases lay outside the gene matches. The CDR3 region has the DNA TGTGCCATCAGTATACAGGGGGCAAGGATAGCCGGGGAGCTGTTTTTT. Its protein is CAISIQGARIAGELFF.

The CDR3 nucleotides read TGCAGCGCGGGTAAAGACAGGTTAAGAACCGGGGAGCTGTTTTTT. Translating gives CSAGKDRLRTGELFF. The chain has TRBV29-1 and TRBJ2-2; TRBD1 might be the D (6 bases). The germline V gene has CDR1 SQVTM and CDR2 ANQGSEA. V lost 7 bases and J lost 5, with 20 bases in between. CDR3 length: 15 residues.

The chain couples TRBV21-1 to TRBJ1-2; the table calls TRBD1, which could not be checked here. TRBV21-1 is a pseudogene locus. The CDR3 covers 15 residues. Here the CDR3 DNA reads TGTGCCAGCAGCAAAGCACAGGGTTACCCCTATGGCTACACCTTC. This translates into CASSKAQGYPYGYTF.

This chain joins TRBV5-6 and TRBJ1-1, with 10 bases that match TRBD1. J was trimmed by 6 bases and V by 4 bases; bases with no gene match: 9. This CDR3 comprises 15 residues. The germline gives CDR1 SGHDT, CDR2 YYEEEE. CDR3 amino acids: CASSKDRGMTSEAFF. CDR3 nucleotide sequence: TGTGCCAGCAGCAAGGACAGGGGGATGACGTCTGAAGCTTTCTTT.

The chain couples TRBV2 to TRBJ2-1; TRBD1 agrees at 7 bases. This CDR3 has 11 residues. V dropped 11 bases and J dropped 5; count of bases not matched to a gene: 3. Germline V gives CDR1 SNHLY, CDR2 FYNNEI. The CDR3 protein is CAGTVNNEQFF. The DNA for the CDR3 is TGTGCCGGGACAGTTAACAATGAGCAGTTCTTC. The variable domain in full, completed from reference TRBV2 and TRBJ2-1, reads EPEVTQTPSHQVTQMGQEVILRCVPISNHLYFYWYRQILGQKVEFLVSFYNNEISEKSEIFDDQFSVERPDGSNFTLKIRSTKLEDSAMYFCAGTVNNEQFFGPGTRLTVL.

The chain recombines TRBV3-1 (or the pseudogene TRBV3-2) with TRBJ2-7; TRBD2 matches 7 bases. Germline V gives CDR1 LGHDT, CDR2 YNNKEL (reference sequence). The V segment lost 5 bases and the J segment 2 bases; nucleotides outside the gene matches: 9. This CDR3 contains 15 residues. For the CDR3, the DNA is TGTGCCAGCAGCGCAAGGGATCGGGGGGCCTACGAGCAGTACTTC. The encoded protein is CASSARDRGAYEQYF.

The gene calls are TRBV2 and TRBJ1-6; 7 bases agree with TRBD1. V shed 7 bases, J shed 4 bases, and the junction held 7 bases outside the gene matches. The CDR3 spans 15 residues. Germline V lookup: CDR1 SNHLY, CDR2 FYNNEI. This CDR3 reads CASKGTDQYNSPLHF. For the CDR3, the DNA is TGTGCCAGCAAGGGGACAGATCAATATAATTCACCCCTCCACTTT. The entire variable domain, with the rest obtained from reference TRBV2 and TRBJ1-6, is as follows: EPEVTQTPSHQVTQMGQEVILRCVPISNHLYFYWYRQILGQKVEFLVSFYNNEISEKSEIFDDQFSVERPDGSNFTLKIRSTKLEDSAMYFCASKGTDQYNSPLHFGNGTRLTVT.

V is TRBV2 and J is TRBJ1-1; D unclear. The CDR3 runs 14 residues. Trimming shortened V by 5 bases and J by 4 bases, and 14 bases separated the two germline ends. In germline, CDR1 is SNHLY, CDR2 FYNNEI. This chain's CDR3 is CASSSGVRGTEAFF. For the CDR3, the DNA is TGTGCCAGCAGTTCCGGGGTTCGGGGCACTGAAGCTTTCTTT.

The rearrangement uses TRBV2 and TRBJ2-5, with 7 bases aligning to TRBD2. With 6 bases clipped from V and 5 bases from J, the junction kept 3 bases outside the gene matches. The CDR3 loop spans 12 amino acids. Germline CDR1 and CDR2: SNHLY and FYNNEI. This CDR3 reads CASSGLVETQYF. CDR3 in DNA: TGTGCCAGCAGCGGACTAGTGGAGACCCAGTACTTC.

The rearrangement uses TRBV2 and TRBJ1-2; a possible D gene is TRBD1 (6 bases). With 4 bases removed from V and 8 bases from J, the gap between germline ends came to 17 bases. Germline V gene lookup returns CDR1 SNHLY and CDR2 FYNNEI. The CDR3 is made up of 14 amino acids. This CDR3 reads CASSARQGFDGYTF. The CDR3 DNA is TGTGCCAGCAGTGCTCGCCAGGGGTTTGACGGCTACACCTTC.